The 32 T cell receptor beta chains in this list originate from one sample, sequenced in a study of T cells in Graves' hyperthyroidism and ophthalmopathy. RNA transcripts served as the template for amplifying TCR beta CDR3 regions. During a first-round RT-PCR of the TCR CDR3, the HTBI primer set was used. In TCRdb, the multiplex PCR reads were re-called with MiXCR into one record per CDR3 protein. The profile shows approximately 590,000 distinct CDR3 sequences, 15% to 17% of them singletons. The sample taken for sequencing was blood. The receptors come from a woman in her twenties or thirties with Graves' hyperthyroidism.

This clonotype was detected many times. The chain's CDR3 is CASSPRTMGPEKLFF. The CDR3 coding sequence is TGTGCCAGCAGCCCGAGGACTATGGGGCCTGAAAAACTGTTTTTT. The rearrangement joins TRBV7-9 to TRBJ1-4; D is perhaps TRBD1 (5 bases). V was pared by 5 bases and J by 7 bases, with 17 bases between. The CDR3 is 15 residues long. Per the germline V gene, CDR1 is SEHNR and CDR2 is FQNEAQ (reference sequence).

The CDR3 loop is CASSPRTPESRETQYF. The DNA for the CDR3 is TGTGCCAGCAGCCCACGGACCCCCGAGAGTCGGGAGACCCAGTACTTC. J is TRBJ2-5 and V is TRBV9, with D unclear. Germline CDR1 SGDLS, CDR2 YYNGEE. The CDR3 sequence is 16 residues long. Trimming left V 4 bases short and J 5 bases short, with 21 bases between.

In its sample, this clonotype was seen many times. This chain connects TRBV5-6 to TRBJ2-3; 10 bases fit TRBD1. This CDR3 is built from 16 residues. Germline V gene sequence: CDR1 SGHDT, CDR2 YYEEEE. The V gene end was trimmed by 3 bases and the J gene end by 4 bases; junction bases not matched to a gene: 8. The CDR3 DNA sequence: TGTGCCAGCAGCTGGACACGACAGGGGGCTCCAGATACGCAGTATTTT. It is translated as CASSWTRQGAPDTQYF.

This clonotype was counted many times. The chain couples TRBV20-1 to TRBJ2-1; 8 nucleotides agree with TRBD1. This CDR3 region has 17 residues. The trim removed 4 bases at V and 7 bases at J, leaving 18 bases unmatched. Germline values: CDR1 DFQATT, CDR2 SNEGSKA (reference sequence). The CDR3 protein is CSATPLGQGLIKNEQFF. The CDR3 nucleotides are TGCAGTGCTACCCCCCTTGGACAGGGCCTGATAAAAAATGAGCAGTTCTTC.

The chain combines TRBV20-1 with TRBJ1-1, with a tentative D call TRBD1 (5 bases). This CDR3 has 14 residues. Per germline, CDR1 DFQATT and CDR2 SNEGSKA (reference sequence). V was cut by 0 bases and J by 4 bases, with 12 bases left in between. Written as DNA, the CDR3 is TGCAGTGCTAGAGACTCCGGGGGGGGCACTGAAGCTTTCTTT. Its protein is CSARDSGGGTEAFF.

This clonotype showed up many times. This chain joins TRBV2 and TRBJ2-1; D not resolved. The CDR3 has 13 amino acids. Germline-derived CDR1 and CDR2 are SNHLY and FYNNEI. Trimming stripped 7 bases from V and 0 bases from J, with 7 bases between. The DNA for the CDR3 is TGTGCCAGCACCCCAGCCTCCTACAATGAGCAGTTCTTC. Translated: CASTPASYNEQFF.

This clonotype has ten or more counts. V and J are TRBV5-1 and TRBJ2-1, with 10 bases identical to TRBD2. Germline lookup yields CDR1 SGHRS and CDR2 YFSETQ. This CDR3 has 16 amino acids. Trimming took 0 bases from V and 12 from J; bases not matched to a gene: 12. CDR3 loop: CASSLARASGRLRQFF. As DNA, the CDR3 is TGCGCCAGCAGCTTGGCCAGGGCTAGCGGGAGATTACGGCAGTTCTTC.

This clonotype was counted between two and nine times. The V and J genes are TRBV7-8 and TRBJ2-2; tentative D call: TRBD2 (7 bases). CDR1 is SGHVS and CDR2 is FQNEAQ in the germline V gene. CDR3 length equals 15 residues. Trimming removed 8 bases from V and 6 bases from J, with 19 bases in between. CDR3 in amino acids: CASVRGEGYPGELFF. The CDR3, as DNA: TGTGCCAGCGTTAGGGGGGAGGGTTACCCCGGGGAGCTGTTTTTT.

This clonotype has just a few counts. This chain joins TRBV6-2 or TRBV6-3 and TRBJ2-7; 10 bases fit TRBD2. Trimming at V came to 8 bases and at J to 4 bases, leaving 8 bases not matched to a gene. CDR3 length equals 14 residues. Germline assignment: CDR1 MNHEY and CDR2 SVGEGT. The DNA of the CDR3 is TGTGCCAGCGTAGCACTAGCGGGACTTTACGAGCAGTACTTC. It yields the protein CASVALAGLYEQYF.

This clonotype was seen many times. This chain joins TRBV20-1 and TRBJ2-1; 11 bases are shared with TRBD2. This CDR3 has 15 amino acids. V shed 6 bases and J 8 bases; nucleotides not matched to a gene: 12. Germline V lookup: CDR1 DFQATT, CDR2 SNEGSKA (reference sequence). The CDR3 region is CSATKLAGVTDEQFF. The CDR3 DNA is TGCAGTGCCACTAAACTAGCGGGAGTTACCGATGAGCAGTTCTTC.

This clonotype was seen ten or more times. The CDR3 loop is CASSLAQGATGELFF. For the CDR3, the DNA is TGTGCCAGCAGCTTGGCCCAGGGGGCGACCGGGGAGCTGTTTTTT. This sequence joins TRBV11-2 and TRBJ2-2, with 8 bases identical to TRBD1. With V trimmed by 3 bases and J by 5 bases, 5 bases remained unmatched. Germline-derived CDR1 and CDR2 are SGHAT and FQNNGV. The CDR3 covers 15 residues.

This clonotype was seen ten or more times. This chain links TRBV11-2 with TRBJ2-1; 8 bases are shared with TRBD2. Germline V gene data show CDR1 as SGHAT and CDR2 as FQNNGV. CDR3 length equals 15 residues. Losses at the gene ends were 3 bases for V and 2 bases for J; bases not matched to a gene: 3. Written as DNA, the CDR3 is TGTGCCAGCAGCTTGGAGACTAGCGCCTACAATGAGCAGTTCTTC. It encodes CASSLETSAYNEQFF.

This clonotype was counted at least ten times. The rearrangement links TRBV6-1 to TRBJ2-5; D may be TRBD1 (6 bases). The V end was cut by 6 bases, the J end by 7 bases, with 18 bases between. The CDR3 has 14 residues. Germline CDR1 is MNHNS and CDR2 is SASEGT. The CDR3 protein is CASRLQGPDATQYF. Written as DNA, the CDR3 is TGTGCCAGCAGACTACAGGGACCCGATGCGACCCAGTACTTC.

This clonotype was recorded many times. The V and J genes are TRBV28 and TRBJ2-1; maybe TRBD1 (8 bases). The CDR3 is 13 amino acids. Trimming stripped 8 bases from V and 10 bases from J, with 18 bases between. Per germline, CDR1 MDHEN and CDR2 SYDVKM. CDR3 nucleotide sequence: TGTGCCAGCGGGAGGGACAGGACAGGGGAGCAGTTCTTC. Translating it yields CASGRDRTGEQFF.

Ten or more counts support this clonotype. The chain is built from TRBV28 and TRBJ1-1; no firm D call. V was trimmed by 5 bases and J by 4 bases, leaving 8 bases between them. This CDR3 comprises 12 residues. The germline gives CDR1 MDHEN, CDR2 SYDVKM. The DNA for the CDR3 is TGTGCCAGCAGTCCCGACGCCACTGAAGCTTTCTTT. Translating it yields CASSPDATEAFF.

The J gene is TRBJ2-7, the V gene TRBV27, with TRBD2 matching over 10 bases. In germline, CDR1 is MNHEY, CDR2 SMNVEV (reference sequence). This CDR3 contains 17 residues. The V segment lost 0 bases and the J segment 0 bases; nucleotides outside the gene matches: 5. The chain's CDR3 is CASSLSSPSGSSYEQYF. CDR3 sequence (DNA): TGTGCCAGCAGTTTATCGAGCCCTAGCGGGAGCTCCTACGAGCAGTACTTC.

This sequence joins TRBV5-1 and TRBJ2-7; a possible D gene is TRBD2 (6 bases). V was clipped by 1 base and J by 2 bases, with 10 bases between them. There are 14 residues in the CDR3. CDR1 SGHRS and CDR2 YFSETQ come from the germline V gene. The CDR3, as DNA: TGCGCCAGCAGCTTGTCCCGGGGGACCTACGAGCAGTACTTC. Protein product: CASSLSRGTYEQYF. Combining the CDR3 with reference TRBV5-1 and TRBJ2-7 gives the whole variable domain KAGVTQTPRYLIKTRGQQVTLSCSPISGHRSVSWYQQTPGQGLQFLFEYFSETQRNKGNFPGRFSGRQFSNSRSEMNVSTLELGDSALYLCASSLSRGTYEQYFGPGTRLTVT.

This clonotype has at least ten counts. V usage is TRBV20-1 and J usage is TRBJ1-1; 8 nucleotides line up with TRBD1. Germline assignment: CDR1 DFQATT and CDR2 SNEGSKA (reference sequence). This CDR3 spans 14 amino acids. Trimming took 6 bases from V and 1 from J; bases not matched to a gene: 7. CDR3 DNA sequence: TGCAGTGCGGAAAGTGGGACAGGGAACACTGAAGCTTTCTTT. Protein product: CSAESGTGNTEAFF.

This clonotype was seen repeatedly, ten times or more. The chain combines TRBV6-1 with TRBJ2-2; unclear D gene. V dropped 7 bases and J dropped 2 bases, with 11 bases sitting between them. Germline-derived CDR1 and CDR2 are MNHNS and SASEGT. CDR3 size: 14 residues. This CDR3 is CASTWLGNTGELFF. In nucleotides, the CDR3 is TGTGCCAGCACCTGGCTCGGCAACACCGGGGAGCTGTTTTTT.

There are a few counts of this clonotype. The V call is TRBV12-3 or TRBV12-4, the J call TRBJ2-7, with TRBD2 as a possible D gene (6 bases). CDR3 length: 15 residues. V dropped 5 bases and J dropped 3 bases, with 17 bases sitting between them. CDR3: CASSASRGGHYEQYF. In DNA form, the CDR3 reads TGTGCCAGCAGTGCTAGTCGGGGAGGACACTACGAGCAGTACTTC.

In its sample, this clonotype was seen a few times. The chain is built from TRBV12-3 or TRBV12-4 and TRBJ2-1, with D possibly being TRBD1 (5 bases). This CDR3 has 13 residues. V was pared by 3 bases and J by 6 bases, with 9 bases between. Here the CDR3 reads CASSLPDTNEQFF. For the CDR3, the DNA is TGTGCCAGCAGTTTGCCGGACACCAATGAGCAGTTCTTC.

This clonotype occurred many times. In DNA, the CDR3 is TGTGCCAGCAGTTACCATCGTCGGACAGGGGTCTACAATGAGCAGTTCTTC. Its translation: CASSYHRRTGVYNEQFF. This rearrangement joins TRBV28 to TRBJ2-1; 9 bases match TRBD1. V was pared by 4 bases and J by 3 bases, with 10 bases of the junction left unmatched. The CDR3 runs 17 residues. Germline CDR1 reads MDHEN; CDR2 reads SYDVKM.

The chain couples TRBV30 to TRBJ1-2, with 7 bases fitting TRBD1. Germline V gene sequence: CDR1 GTSNPN, CDR2 SVGIG (reference sequence). This CDR3 comprises 13 residues. V lost 4 bases and J lost 6; bases outside the gene matches: 8. CDR3 in DNA: TGTGCCTGGAACCGGAAAGGGGGCGATGGCTACACCTTC. Encoded protein: CAWNRKGGDGYTF.

This clonotype appeared many times. The chain carries TRBV5-1 and TRBJ2-7; 10 bases are shared with TRBD2. Germline V gene data show CDR1 as SGHRS and CDR2 as YFSETQ. Trimming took 4 bases from V and 3 from J; bases not matched to a gene: 10. The CDR3 contains 16 residues. The DNA for the CDR3 is TGCGCCAGCAGCCAGGGGGCTAGCGGGAGTATCTACGAGCAGTACTTC. Translated, it gives CASSQGASGSIYEQYF.

V and J are TRBV30 and TRBJ2-2; TRBD2 agrees at 11 bases. The junction had 8 bases not matched to a gene; V was cut back by 5 bases and J by 6 bases. CDR3 size: 15 residues. CDR1 is GTSNPN, CDR2 SVGIG, per germline (reference sequence). The CDR3 nucleotides are TGTGCCTGGGAAGGACTAGCGGGTATGGCCGGGGAGCTGTTTTTT. This encodes CAWEGLAGMAGELFF.

This clonotype was counted once. The V and J genes are TRBV12-3 or TRBV12-4 and TRBJ2-5; 9 bases align to TRBD1. V lost 4 bases and J lost 7; bases outside the gene matches: 7. The CDR3 sequence is 14 residues long. In DNA, the CDR3 is TGTGCCAGCAGTTCTCCCGCGGACAGGGGGACCCAGTACTTC. It codes for CASSSPADRGTQYF.

This clonotype was recorded many times. This sequence joins TRBV18 and TRBJ1-2; a weak D match, TRBD1 (5 bases). V was shortened by 2 bases and J by 2 bases, with 9 bases between the two germline ends. CDR1 and CDR2 (germline): KGHSH, LQKENI. The CDR3 has 14 amino acids. The CDR3 sequence is CASSPGAGNYGYTF. The CDR3 DNA reads TGTGCCAGCTCACCAGGGGCCGGAAACTATGGCTACACCTTC.

This clonotype was seen many times. This chain joins TRBV20-1 and TRBJ2-7; 7 bases fit TRBD1. Germline CDR1 and CDR2: DFQATT and SNEGSKA (reference sequence). V lost 3 bases and J lost 5; bases outside the gene matches: 13. The CDR3 length is 15 residues. DNA for the CDR3: TGCAGTGCTAGCCCAAGGATGACAGGGTCCCACGAGCAGTACTTC. Translating gives CSASPRMTGSHEQYF.

This clonotype was seen repeatedly, ten times or more. This chain links TRBV11-2 with TRBJ1-4; D may be TRBD1 (5 bases). The CDR3 covers 16 residues. Germline CDR1 is SGHAT and CDR2 is FQNNGV. The V gene lost 1 base and the J gene lost 4 bases, with 13 bases spanning the gap. In nucleotides, the CDR3 is TGTGCCAGCAGCTTAGGACGAGCAGGGTTTAATGAAAAACTGTTTTTT. Protein sequence: CASSLGRAGFNEKLFF. The entire variable domain, with the rest obtained from reference TRBV11-2 and TRBJ1-4, is as follows: EAGVAQSPRYKIIEKRQSVAFWCNPISGHATLYWYQQILGQGPKLLIQFQNNGVVDDSQLPKDRFSAERLKGVDSTLKIQPAKLEDSAVYLCASSLGRAGFNEKLFFGSGTQLSVL.

The sample holds many counts of this clonotype. J is TRBJ1-2 and V is TRBV6-1, with a possible D match to TRBD1 (5 bases). Per the germline V gene, CDR1 is MNHNS and CDR2 is SASEGT. CDR3 length equals 12 residues. V lost 6 bases and J 6 bases, leaving 11 bases between the germline ends. CDR3 nucleotide sequence: TGTGCCAGCAGGCCGGGGACCCATGGCTACACCTTC. Translating it yields CASRPGTHGYTF.

This clonotype was counted at least ten times. This chain uses TRBV27 with TRBJ2-5, with D unclear. This CDR3 spans 14 amino acids. Germline V gene data show CDR1 as MNHEY and CDR2 as SMNVEV (reference sequence). V lost 5 bases, J lost 1 base, and 11 bases lay in between. CDR3 in DNA: TGTGCCAGCAGTCGAAGGAGAACCCAAGAGACCCAGTACTTC. The encoded protein is CASSRRRTQETQYF.

This clonotype occurred many times. The gene calls are TRBV7-9 and TRBJ1-1, with D unclear. The V and J ends lost 4 bases and 9 bases respectively, with 12 bases between them. This CDR3 contains 12 residues. Germline V gene sequence: CDR1 SEHNR, CDR2 FQNEAQ (reference sequence). CDR3: CASSSLEGKAFF. The CDR3 bases are TGTGCCAGCAGCTCACTTGAAGGAAAAGCTTTCTTT.